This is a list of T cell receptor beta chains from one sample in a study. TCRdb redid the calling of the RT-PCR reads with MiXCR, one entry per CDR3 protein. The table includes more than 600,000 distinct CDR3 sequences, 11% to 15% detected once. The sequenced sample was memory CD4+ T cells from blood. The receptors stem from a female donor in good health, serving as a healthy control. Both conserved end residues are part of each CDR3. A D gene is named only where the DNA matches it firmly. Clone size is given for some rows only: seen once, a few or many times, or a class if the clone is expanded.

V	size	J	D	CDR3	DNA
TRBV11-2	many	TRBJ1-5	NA	CASSQGGGQPQHF	TGTGCCAGCAGCCAAGGGGGTGGTCAGCCCCAGCATTTT
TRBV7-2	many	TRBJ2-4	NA	CASSPGVGNIQYF	TGTGCCAGCAGCCCCGGTGTCGGGAACATTCAGTACTTC
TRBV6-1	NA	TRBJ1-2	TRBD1	CASSEFAGTAGANYGYTF	TGTGCCAGCAGTGAATTCGCTGGGACAGCAGGAGCTAACTATGGCTACACCTTC
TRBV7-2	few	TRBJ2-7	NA	CASSSSPDGPYEQYF	TGTGCCAGCAGCTCAAGCCCTGACGGACCCTACGAGCAGTACTTC
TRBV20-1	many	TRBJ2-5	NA	CSARARQIQETQYF	TGCAGTGCTAGAGCCAGACAGATCCAAGAGACCCAGTACTTC
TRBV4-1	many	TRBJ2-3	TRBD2	CASSQGTSADTQYF	TGCGCCAGCAGCCAAGGGACTAGCGCAGATACGCAGTATTTT
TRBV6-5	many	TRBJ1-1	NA	CASSYSYRADTEAFF	TGTGCCAGCAGTTACTCATACAGGGCGGACACTGAAGCTTTCTTT
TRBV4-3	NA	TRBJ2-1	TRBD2	CASSQDNFIRGTSGNNEQFF	TGCGCCAGCAGCCAAGACAACTTCATACGCGGGACTAGCGGTAACAATGAGCAGTTCTTC
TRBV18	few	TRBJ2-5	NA	CASSPHAIETQYF	TGTGCCAGCTCACCACATGCGATCGAGACCCAGTACTTC
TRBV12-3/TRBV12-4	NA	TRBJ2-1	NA	CASRPGLGEQFF	TGTGCCAGCAGACCTGGACTCGGTGAGCAGTTCTTC
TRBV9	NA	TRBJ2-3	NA	CASSVAPGVTDTQYF	TGTGCCAGCAGCGTAGCTCCAGGGGTCACAGATACGCAGTATTTT
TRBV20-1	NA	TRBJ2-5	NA	CSARDLVGWETQYF	TGCAGTGCTAGAGATCTCGTAGGGTGGGAGACCCAGTACTTC
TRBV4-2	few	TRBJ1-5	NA	CASSQDRGYPQHF	TGTGCCAGCAGCCAAGACCGAGGTTATCCCCAGCATTTT